This T cell receptor beta chain was sequenced during a study of T cells in Graves' hyperthyroidism and ophthalmopathy. Fresh peripheral blood, under 13 ml, was the source of the PBMCs. In germline, CDR1 is SEHNR, CDR2 FQNEAQ (reference sequence). Trimming took off 5 bases at V and 1 base at J, with 15 bases between the two ends. This CDR3 is built from 16 residues. Amplified TCR beta CDR3 regions came from RNA transcripts. Initially, a first-round RT-PCR of the TCR CDR3 employed the HTBI primer set. TCRdb reprocessed the multiplex PCR reads via MiXCR and lists one record per CDR3 protein. The table includes approximately 530,000 distinct CDR3 sequences, about 20% detected once.

The chain is built from TRBV7-9 and TRBJ2-1; perhaps TRBD1 as D (6 bases). Sequences were obtained from blood. The TCR comes from a man aged 40-50 years with Graves' ophthalmopathy. CDR3 loop: CASSPGQWSSYNEQFF. In nucleotides, the CDR3 is TGTGCCAGCAGCCCCGGACAGTGGAGTTCCTACAATGAGCAGTTCTTC.